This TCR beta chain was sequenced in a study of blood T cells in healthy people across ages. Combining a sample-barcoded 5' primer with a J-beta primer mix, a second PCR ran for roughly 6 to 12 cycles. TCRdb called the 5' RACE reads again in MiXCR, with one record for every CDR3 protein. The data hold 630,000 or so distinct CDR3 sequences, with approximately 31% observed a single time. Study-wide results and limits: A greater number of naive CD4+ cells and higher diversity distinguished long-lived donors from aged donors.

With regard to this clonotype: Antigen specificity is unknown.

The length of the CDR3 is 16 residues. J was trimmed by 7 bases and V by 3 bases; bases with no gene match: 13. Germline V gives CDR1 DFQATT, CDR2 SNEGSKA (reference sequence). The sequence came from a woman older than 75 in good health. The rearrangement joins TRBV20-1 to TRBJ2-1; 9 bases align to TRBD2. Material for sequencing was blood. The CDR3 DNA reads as TGCAGTGCTAGCATGGTAGCGGGGGCTGGGCGGAATGAGCAGTTCTTC. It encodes CSASMVAGAGRNEQFF.